The 9 T cell receptor beta chains listed next were all sequenced from one sample in a study of cytomegalovirus exposure and HLA in healthy donors. PCR employed 60 Vbeta and 13 Jbeta primers. Sequencing used immunoSEQ multiplex PCR; TCRdb keeps in-frame clones, though not all of them. The data show 150,000 to 200,000 clones, 80% seen once. Sequenced input: PBMCs. Receptors originate from a woman aged 45-60 years in good health and CMV-seronegative.

As DNA, the CDR3 is TGCGCCAGCAGCCAAGATCAGGGGGCGGTTTACGAGCAGTACTTC. Protein sequence: CASSQDQGAVYEQYF. The chain couples TRBV4-1 to TRBJ2-7; the match to TRBD1 covers 8 bases. Germline V lookup: CDR1 MGHRA, CDR2 YSYEKL. J was trimmed by 4 bases and V by 0 bases; bases with no gene match: 5. The CDR3 has 15 amino acids.

This clone was seen only a few times. The rearrangement uses TRBV9 and TRBJ2-1; the D is unclear. V lost 1 base to trimming and J lost 3 bases, with 8 bases between them. CDR1 is SGDLS, CDR2 YYNGEE, per germline. This CDR3 spans 14 amino acids. The CDR3 nucleotides are TGTGCCAGCAGCGTATCGAGCCTCTACAATGAGCAGTTCTTC. Amino acids: CASSVSSLYNEQFF.

The chain uses TRBV9 and TRBJ1-2; D unresolved. V shed 3 bases and J shed 0 bases, with 18 bases lying between them. CDR1 SGDLS and CDR2 YYNGEE come from the germline V gene. The CDR3 extends over 17 amino acids. Here the CDR3 DNA reads TGTGCCAGCAGCGCTGGTAGTGGAGGAGCATCTAACTATGGCTACACCTTC. It yields the protein CASSAGSGGASNYGYTF.

This clone occurred a few times. The rearrangement joins TRBV6-5 to TRBJ1-2; D unresolved. Germline V gene lookup returns CDR1 MNHEY and CDR2 SVGAGI. Trimming left V 2 bases short and J 7 bases short, with 14 bases between. The CDR3 spans 14 residues. The chain's CDR3 is CASSYSQVAGGYTF. DNA for the CDR3: TGTGCCAGCAGTTACAGCCAGGTGGCCGGTGGCTACACCTTC.

This clone was seen just once. At the DNA level, this CDR3 is encoded by other sequences in the same sample as well. The V and J genes are TRBV7-2 and TRBJ2-3; D remains ambiguous. V lost 3 bases, J lost 2 bases, and 3 bases lay in between. The CDR3 extends over 12 amino acids. Germline loops: CDR1 SGHTA, CDR2 FQGNSA. CDR3 sequence reads: CASSFITDTQYF. CDR3 nucleotide sequence: TGTGCCAGCAGCTTCATCACAGATACGCAGTATTTT.

This clone was seen at least ten times. The V and J genes are TRBV10-3 and TRBJ2-1; D is perhaps TRBD2 (5 bases). The CDR3 has 13 residues. Germline assignment: CDR1 ENHRY and CDR2 SYGVKD. The germline V and J ends were trimmed by 6 bases and 8 bases, with 14 bases remaining between them. The CDR3 DNA reads as TGTGCCATCAGGGCCGGGGATTCCGATGAGCAGTTCTTC. It yields the protein CAIRAGDSDEQFF.

The CDR3 region is CASSFRTSGGSRELFF. The CDR3 bases are TGTGCCAGCAGCTTCAGGACTAGCGGGGGTTCCCGGGAGCTGTTTTTT. J is TRBJ2-2 and V is TRBV7-2; 13 bases map to TRBD2. Germline loops: CDR1 SGHTA, CDR2 FQGNSA. With V trimmed by 3 bases and J by 9 bases, 7 bases remained unmatched. The length of the CDR3 is 16 residues.

The chain recombines TRBV10-2 with TRBJ1-1; no reliable D call. The ends were cut back, 6 bases at V and 6 bases at J, with 14 bases in the middle. The CDR3 is 13 residues long. Per germline, CDR1 WSHSY and CDR2 SAAADI. The CDR3 protein is CASSRTREPEAFF. The CDR3 DNA follows: TGCGCCAGCAGCCGCACCCGGGAGCCTGAAGCTTTCTTT.

J is TRBJ1-1 and V is TRBV25-1, with TRBD1 as a possible D gene (5 bases). The CDR3 is 14 amino acids. Germline loops: CDR1 MGHDK, CDR2 SYGVNS. Trimming removed 6 bases from V and 1 base from J, with 12 bases in between. CDR3 in DNA: TGTGCCAGCAGCGTGGGGCGATCGAACACTGAAGCTTTCTTT. Its translation: CASSVGRSNTEAFF.